This T cell receptor beta chain was documented in a study of PD-L1 blockade in urothelial cancer. Study context: Investigators checked blood 3 weeks (second dose) and 6 weeks after treatment start.

Clones were read by immunoSEQ multiplex PCR, and TCRdb kept only the in-frame ones, dropping some. This sample carries tens of thousands of clones, 90% of them seen once, and the ten largest clones take about 1.6%. About this clone itself: Its antigen is unknown.

Points from the study as a whole: Durable-benefit patients had greater expansion of tumor-associated blood clones at 3 weeks.

This CDR3 spans 13 amino acids. V was cut by 1 base and J by 7 bases, with 8 bases left in between. Germline V lookup: CDR1 SGHVS, CDR2 FNYEAQ. The time point denotes: pretreatment peripheral blood. The J gene is TRBJ2-1, the V gene TRBV7-6; D not resolved. Sequencing was performed on PBMCs, taken around atezolizumab (anti-PD-L1) treatment. This TCR came from a man in his sixties with urothelial cancer. CDR3 nucleotide sequence: TGTGCCAGCAGCTTAGAATCGGGTAATGAGCAGTTCTTC. Translated: CASSLESGNEQFF.